These 9 T cell receptor beta chains were all obtained from the same sample, sequenced in a study of T cells after yellow fever vaccination. TCRdb analysed the 5' RACE reads with MiXCR anew, one entry per CDR3 protein. Found here are 200,000 to 250,000 distinct CDR3 sequences, about 3% of them singletons; the top ten hold around 3%. The source material was CD4+ T cells sorted from PBMCs, sampled 10 days after the yellow fever booster vaccination. These receptors came from a man between 18 and 29 years old who received the YFV17D yellow fever vaccine.

This clonotype was counted at least ten times. The J gene is TRBJ2-4, the V gene TRBV29-1; D is possibly TRBD2 (5 bases). The CDR3 loop spans 13 amino acids. The ends were cut back, 1 base at V and 1 base at J, with 5 bases in the middle. CDR1 SQVTM and CDR2 ANQGSEA come from the germline V gene. Here the CDR3 DNA reads TGCAGCGTTGAAGGGGAGGCCAAAAACATTCAGTACTTC. Amino acid sequence: CSVEGEAKNIQYF.

Only a few counts were recorded for this clonotype. The genes are TRBV4-3 and TRBJ2-3; D gene ambiguous. The germline V gene encodes CDR1 LGHNA and CDR2 YSLEER. V shed 3 bases and J shed 1 base, with 11 bases lying between them. The CDR3 contains 15 residues. The CDR3 is CASSQGTLRTDTQYF. The CDR3 region has the DNA TGCGCCAGCAGCCAGGGAACTCTACGCACAGATACGCAGTATTTT.

The gene calls are TRBV20-1 and TRBJ1-1; TRBD1 matches at 11 bases. The germline CDR1 and CDR2 sequences are DFQATT and SNEGSKA (reference sequence). This CDR3 region has 15 residues. V dropped 0 bases and J dropped 5; count of bases not matched to a gene: 5. The CDR3 sequence: CSAREFGTGGTEAFF. CDR3 nucleotides: TGCAGTGCTAGAGAATTTGGGACAGGGGGTACTGAAGCTTTCTTT.

In this sample, this clonotype turned up many times. This chain links TRBV4-2 with TRBJ2-7; TRBD2 might be the D (5 bases). The CDR3 is made up of 13 amino acids. The V gene lost 5 bases and the J gene lost 3 bases, with 11 bases spanning the gap. Germline V gives CDR1 LGHNA, CDR2 YNFKEQ. CDR3 bases: TGTGCCAGCAGCGCTGACGGAGGCTACGAGCAGTACTTC. Protein product: CASSADGGYEQYF.

This clonotype appeared a few times. The chain employs TRBV7-3 and TRBJ2-1; 8 bases agree with TRBD2. Looked up from germline, CDR1 is SGHTA and CDR2 is FQGTGA. CDR3 length: 15 amino acids. Trimming cost V 2 bases and J 6 bases; bases outside gene matches: 6. The DNA of the CDR3 is TGTGCCAGCAGCTTAGTTCGGGGGGGCATCAATGAGCAGTTCTTC. It specifies CASSLVRGGINEQFF.

The chain has TRBV7-3 and TRBJ2-1; possible D gene TRBD2, 6 bases. Trimming took off 0 bases at V and 9 bases at J, with 6 bases between the two ends. This CDR3 spans 12 amino acids. Per the germline V gene, CDR1 is SGHTA and CDR2 is FQGTGA. The CDR3 region has the DNA TGTGCCAGCAGCTTAACGCGGGGTGAGCAGTTCTTC. Amino acid sequence: CASSLTRGEQFF.

This clonotype was seen a few times. J is TRBJ2-5 and V is TRBV4-3; no definite D call. Trimming cost V 4 bases and J 5 bases, with 11 bases left between them. Germline CDR1 LGHNA, CDR2 YSLEER. The CDR3 length is 13 residues. CDR3 sequence: CASSRHRSETQYF. DNA of the CDR3: TGCGCCAGCAGCCGACATCGATCGGAGACCCAGTACTTC.

This chain connects TRBV5-4 to TRBJ1-1; tentative D call: TRBD1 (5 bases). Trimming removed 4 bases at V and 7 bases at J, with 17 bases between. CDR1 is SGHNT and CDR2 is YYREEE in the germline V gene (reference sequence). The CDR3 runs to 14 residues. As DNA, the CDR3 is TGTGCCAGCAGCCGCGGGACGGACCCTTATGAAGCTTTCTTT. Amino acid sequence: CASSRGTDPYEAFF.

This clonotype was picked up a small number of times. A read error may account for a junction end that differs from germline. The rearrangement joins TRBV4-3 to TRBJ1-1, with a tentative D call TRBD1 (6 bases). The CDR3 has 12 residues. From germline, CDR1 is LGHNA and CDR2 YSLEER. The CDR3 spells CASSQDRGGALF. The CDR3 DNA sequence: TGCGCCAGCAGCCAAGATCGTGGGGGCGCGTTATTT.